The 13 T cell receptor beta chains below come from one sample, sequenced in a study of early T cells in non-severe SARS-CoV-2 infection. TCRdb itself ran the 5' RACE reads through MiXCR, one entry per CDR3 protein. Among 85,000 to 90,000 distinct CDR3 sequences listed, 11% to 15% were seen once. Sequenced material: whole blood. These receptors all stem from an adult who was a healthcare worker with PCR-confirmed SARS-CoV-2 infection or an uninfected control (not recorded which).

The chain links TRBV5-6 to TRBJ1-3; D is ambiguous. The germline gives CDR1 SGHDT, CDR2 YYEEEE. V was shortened by 0 bases and J by 5 bases, with 3 bases between the two germline ends. CDR3 length equals 12 residues. The DNA for the CDR3 is TGTGCCAGCAGCTTGGGCCGAAACACCATATATTTT. Translated: CASSLGRNTIYF.

This clonotype was seen a few times. The V gene is TRBV29-1, the J gene TRBJ2-2, with D unresolved. The length of the CDR3 is 13 residues. CDR1 and CDR2 from the germline V gene are SQVTM and ANQGSEA. With 1 base removed from V and 8 bases from J, the gap between germline ends came to 11 bases. The CDR3 nucleotides read TGCAGCGTTGAAGCGGGCCGCACTGGGGAGCTGTTTTTT. This codes for CSVEAGRTGELFF.

This clonotype appeared many times. The chain recombines TRBV28 with TRBJ2-7, with a weak D call TRBD2 (5 bases). Trimming removed 6 bases at V and 2 bases at J, with 11 bases between. Germline V gene data show CDR1 as MDHEN and CDR2 as SYDVKM. The CDR3 is made up of 13 amino acids. CDR3 DNA: TGTGCCAGCAGGCCCGCCGGGACCTACGAGCAGTACTTC. Its protein is CASRPAGTYEQYF.

The table lists this clonotype with many counts. The chain combines TRBV11-2 with TRBJ2-2; D might be TRBD1 or TRBD2, each matching 5 bases. The germline V gene encodes CDR1 SGHAT and CDR2 FQNNGV. Trimming took off 5 bases at V and 5 bases at J, with 12 bases between the two ends. This CDR3 comprises 14 residues. The CDR3 sequence: CASSPVWGTGELFF. CDR3 nucleotide sequence: TGTGCCAGCAGCCCGGTCTGGGGGACCGGGGAGCTGTTTTTT.

This clonotype has at least ten counts. The genes are TRBV6-5 and TRBJ1-1; the D gene is possibly TRBD1 (5 bases). The CDR3 extends over 16 amino acids. V was cut by 6 bases and J by 8 bases, with 25 bases left in between. Germline CDR1 and CDR2: MNHEY and SVGAGI. The CDR3 region has the DNA TGTGCCAGCAGGCCCAGGCTCACTGGGACGGCCTTCGAAGCTTTCTTT. Translated, it gives CASRPRLTGTAFEAFF.

This clonotype was counted between two and nine times. J is TRBJ1-5 and V is TRBV2; D remains unclear. Germline loops: CDR1 SNHLY, CDR2 FYNNEI. The CDR3 has 14 residues. V was pared by 6 bases and J by 5 bases, with 14 bases between. CDR3 DNA sequence: TGTGCCAGCAGACGAGACTCCAAAGATCAGCCCCAGCATTTT. Its protein product is CASRRDSKDQPQHF.

This chain connects TRBV10-3 to TRBJ2-3, with 7 bases matching TRBD2. With V trimmed by 8 bases and J by 5 bases, 4 bases remained unmatched. Germline assignment: CDR1 ENHRY and CDR2 SYGVKD. The CDR3 is 12 residues long. CDR3 in DNA: TGTGCCATCCGGGGGGAACAAGATACGCAGTATTTT. Translating it yields CAIRGEQDTQYF.

The chain carries TRBV20-1 and TRBJ2-3, with D uncertain. Germline assignment: CDR1 DFQATT and CDR2 SNEGSKA (reference sequence). The CDR3 sequence is 14 residues long. The V gene lost 0 bases and the J gene lost 6 bases, with 13 bases spanning the gap. CDR3 loop: CSARDPNAGDTQYF. The CDR3 DNA is TGCAGTGCTAGAGATCCAAATGCTGGGGATACGCAGTATTTT.

In its sample, this clonotype was seen a few times. This rearrangement joins TRBV11-2 to TRBJ2-2, with D tentatively TRBD1 (6 bases). There are 15 residues in the CDR3. V was pared by 8 bases and J by 3 bases, with 16 bases between. Germline V lookup: CDR1 SGHAT, CDR2 FQNNGV. CDR3 DNA: TGTGCCAGCCACTCAACAGGGAAAGACACCGGGGAGCTGTTTTTT. Its translation is CASHSTGKDTGELFF.

This clonotype occurred a few times. J is TRBJ1-1 and V is TRBV7-8, with TRBD1 as a possible D gene (6 bases). This CDR3 contains 14 residues. The ends were cut back, 5 bases at V and 3 bases at J, with 13 bases in the middle. The germline CDR1 and CDR2 sequences are SGHVS and FQNEAQ. The CDR3 sequence: CASSINDRYTEAFF. CDR3 nucleotides: TGTGCCAGCAGCATCAACGACAGGTACACTGAAGCTTTCTTT.

This chain's CDR3 is CATSRGGDQETQYF. The CDR3 DNA reads as TGTGCCACCAGCAGAGGAGGGGACCAAGAGACCCAGTACTTC. The chain has TRBV15 and TRBJ2-5; possibly TRBD1 or TRBD2 for D (5 bases each). Germline CDR1 is LNHNV and CDR2 is YYDKDF (reference sequence). The CDR3 extends over 14 amino acids. V was clipped by 1 base and J by 0 bases, with 6 bases between them. Filled out from reference TRBV15 and TRBJ2-5, the complete variable domain reads DAMVIQNPRYQVTQFGKPVTLSCSQTLNHNVMYWYQQKSSQAPKLLFHYYDKDFNNEADTPDNFQSRRPNTSFCFLDIRSPGLGDTAMYLCATSRGGDQETQYFGPGTRLLVL.

This clonotype was observed a few times. This sequence joins TRBV6-2 or TRBV6-3 and TRBJ1-3; perhaps TRBD1 as D (5 bases). This CDR3 contains 14 residues. The V gene's germline CDR1 is MNHEY and CDR2 SVGEGT. V was clipped by 5 bases and J by 0 bases, with 8 bases between them. In DNA, the CDR3 is TGTGCCAGCAGTCCAGGGAGCTCTGGAAACACCATATATTTT. Protein sequence: CASSPGSSGNTIYF.

V and J are TRBV20-1 and TRBJ1-1; D uncertain. The germline V and J ends were trimmed by 8 bases and 0 bases, with 16 bases remaining between them. Germline V gene sequence: CDR1 DFQATT, CDR2 SNEGSKA (reference sequence). This CDR3 has 14 residues. This chain's CDR3 is CSSDTLNMNTEAFF. The CDR3 DNA follows: TGCAGTTCCGACACTCTTAACATGAACACTGAAGCTTTCTTT.